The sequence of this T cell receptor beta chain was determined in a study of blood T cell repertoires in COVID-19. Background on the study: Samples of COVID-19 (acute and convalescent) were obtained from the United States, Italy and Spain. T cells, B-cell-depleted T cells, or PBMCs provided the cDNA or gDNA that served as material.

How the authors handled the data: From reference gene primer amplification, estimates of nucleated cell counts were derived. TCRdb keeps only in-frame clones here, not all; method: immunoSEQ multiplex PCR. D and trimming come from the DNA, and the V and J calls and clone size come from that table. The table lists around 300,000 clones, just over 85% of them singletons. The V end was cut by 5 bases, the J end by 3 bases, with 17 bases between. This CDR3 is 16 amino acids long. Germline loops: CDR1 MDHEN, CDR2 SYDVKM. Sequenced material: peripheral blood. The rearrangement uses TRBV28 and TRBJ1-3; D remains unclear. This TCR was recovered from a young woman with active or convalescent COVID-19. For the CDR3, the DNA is TGTGCCAGCAGTCCCACGCAAAGCGCGAGTGGAAACACCATATATTTT. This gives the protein CASSPTQSASGNTIYF.